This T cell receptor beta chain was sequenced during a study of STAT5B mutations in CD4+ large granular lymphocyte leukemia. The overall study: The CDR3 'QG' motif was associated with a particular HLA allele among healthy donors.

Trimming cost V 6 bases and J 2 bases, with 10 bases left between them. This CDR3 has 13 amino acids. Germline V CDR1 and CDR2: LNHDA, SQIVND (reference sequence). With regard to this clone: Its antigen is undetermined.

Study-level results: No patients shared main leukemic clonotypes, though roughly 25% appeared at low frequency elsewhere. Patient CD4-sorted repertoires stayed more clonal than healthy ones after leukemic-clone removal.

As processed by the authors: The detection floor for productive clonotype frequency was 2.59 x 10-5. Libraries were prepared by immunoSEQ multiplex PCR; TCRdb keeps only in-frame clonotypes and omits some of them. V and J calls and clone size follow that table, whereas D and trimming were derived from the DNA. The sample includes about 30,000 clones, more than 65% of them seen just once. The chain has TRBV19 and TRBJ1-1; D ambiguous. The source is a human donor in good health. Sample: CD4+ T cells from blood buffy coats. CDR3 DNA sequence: TGTGCCAGTAGGGGTAATGATAACACTGAAGCTTTCTTT. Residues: CASRGNDNTEAFF.